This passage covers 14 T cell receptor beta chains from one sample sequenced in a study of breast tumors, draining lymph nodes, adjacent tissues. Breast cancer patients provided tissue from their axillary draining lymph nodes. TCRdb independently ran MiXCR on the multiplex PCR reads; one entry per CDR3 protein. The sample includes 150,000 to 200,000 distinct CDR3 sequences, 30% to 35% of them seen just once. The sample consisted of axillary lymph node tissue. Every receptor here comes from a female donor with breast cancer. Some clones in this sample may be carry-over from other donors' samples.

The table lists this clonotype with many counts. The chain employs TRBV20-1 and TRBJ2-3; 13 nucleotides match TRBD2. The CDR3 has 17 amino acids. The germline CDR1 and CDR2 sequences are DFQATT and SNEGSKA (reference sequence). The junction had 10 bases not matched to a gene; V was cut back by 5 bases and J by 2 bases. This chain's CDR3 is CSASYGLAGEFTDTQYF. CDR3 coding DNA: TGCAGTGCTTCCTACGGACTAGCGGGGGAATTCACAGATACGCAGTATTTT.

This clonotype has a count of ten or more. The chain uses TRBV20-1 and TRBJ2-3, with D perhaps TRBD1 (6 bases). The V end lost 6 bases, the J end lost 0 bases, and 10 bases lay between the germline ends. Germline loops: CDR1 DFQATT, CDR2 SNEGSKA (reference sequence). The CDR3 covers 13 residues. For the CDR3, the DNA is TGCAGTGCAGCCCAGGGGAGCACAGATACGCAGTATTTT. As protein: CSAAQGSTDTQYF.

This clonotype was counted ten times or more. CDR3: CASSPAGTSGRYYEQYF. The CDR3 DNA is TGTGCCAGTAGTCCAGCGGGGACTAGCGGGAGGTACTACGAGCAGTACTTC. The gene calls are TRBV19 and TRBJ2-7, with TRBD2 matching 15 bases. V was pared by 5 bases and J by 3 bases, with 8 bases of the junction left unmatched. Germline values: CDR1 LNHDA, CDR2 SQIVND (reference sequence). The CDR3 runs 17 residues.

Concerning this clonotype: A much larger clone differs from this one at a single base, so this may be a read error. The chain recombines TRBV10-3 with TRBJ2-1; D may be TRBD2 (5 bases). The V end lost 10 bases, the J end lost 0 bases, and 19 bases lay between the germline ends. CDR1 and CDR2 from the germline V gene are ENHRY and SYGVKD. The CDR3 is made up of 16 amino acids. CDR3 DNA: TGTGCCAGCAGCTTAGGAGGCGAGAGCTCCTACAATGAGCAGTTCTTC. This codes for CASSLGGESSYNEQFF.

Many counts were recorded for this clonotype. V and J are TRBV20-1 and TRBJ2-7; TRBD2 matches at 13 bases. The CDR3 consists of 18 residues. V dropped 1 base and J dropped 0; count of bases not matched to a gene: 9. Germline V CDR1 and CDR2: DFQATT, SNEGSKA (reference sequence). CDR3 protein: CSARVPGLAGFHSYEQYF. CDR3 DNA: TGCAGTGCTAGAGTGCCGGGACTAGCGGGGTTCCACTCCTACGAGCAGTACTTC.

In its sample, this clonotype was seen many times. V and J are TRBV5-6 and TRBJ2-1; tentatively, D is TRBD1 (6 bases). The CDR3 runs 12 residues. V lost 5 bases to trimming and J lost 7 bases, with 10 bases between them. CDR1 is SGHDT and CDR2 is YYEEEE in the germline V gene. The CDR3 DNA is TGTGCCAGCAGGGGAACAGGGAATGAGCAGTTCTTC. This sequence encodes CASRGTGNEQFF.

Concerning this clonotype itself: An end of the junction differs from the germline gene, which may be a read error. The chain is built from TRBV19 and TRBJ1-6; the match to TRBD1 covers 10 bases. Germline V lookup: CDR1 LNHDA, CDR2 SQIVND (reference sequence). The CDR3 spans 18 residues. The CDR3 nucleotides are TGTGTCAGTAGTACAAGTCCCGGGACAGGGGTTCTAAATTCGCCCCTCCACTTT. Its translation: CVSSTSPGTGVLNSPLHF.

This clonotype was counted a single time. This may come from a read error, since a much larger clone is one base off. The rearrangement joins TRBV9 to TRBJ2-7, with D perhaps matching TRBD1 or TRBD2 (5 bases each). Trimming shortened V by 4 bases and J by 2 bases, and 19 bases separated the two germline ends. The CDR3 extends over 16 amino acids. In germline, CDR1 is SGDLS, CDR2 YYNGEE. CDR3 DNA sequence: TGTGCCAGCAGCCCCGGGGCAGGGTTATTAGCCTACGAGCAGTACTTC. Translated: CASSPGAGLLAYEQYF.

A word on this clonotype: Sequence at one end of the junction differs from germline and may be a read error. Here the CDR3 reads CVSSPGQGLETQYF. CDR3 coding DNA: TGTGTCAGCAGCCCCGGACAGGGTTTGGAGACCCAGTACTTC. V is TRBV7-6 and J is TRBJ2-5; 8 bases match TRBD1. Germline V CDR1 and CDR2: SGHVS, FNYEAQ. The CDR3 covers 14 residues.

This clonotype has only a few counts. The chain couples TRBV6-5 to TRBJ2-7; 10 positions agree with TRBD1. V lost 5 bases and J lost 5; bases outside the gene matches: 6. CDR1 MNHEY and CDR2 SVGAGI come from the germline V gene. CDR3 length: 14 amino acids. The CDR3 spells CASSHAGTGDEQYF. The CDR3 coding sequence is TGTGCCAGCAGTCACGCCGGGACAGGGGACGAGCAGTACTTC.

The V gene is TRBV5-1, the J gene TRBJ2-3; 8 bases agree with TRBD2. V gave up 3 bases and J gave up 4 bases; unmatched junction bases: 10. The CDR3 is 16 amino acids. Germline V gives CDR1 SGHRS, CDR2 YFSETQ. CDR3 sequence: CASSSRRGGNADTQYF. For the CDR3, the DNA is TGCGCCAGCAGCTCGCGTCGGGGGGGCAACGCAGATACGCAGTATTTT. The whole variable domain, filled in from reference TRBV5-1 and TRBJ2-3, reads KAGVTQTPRYLIKTRGQQVTLSCSPISGHRSVSWYQQTPGQGLQFLFEYFSETQRNKGNFPGRFSGRQFSNSRSEMNVSTLELGDSALYLCASSSRRGGNADTQYFGPGTRLTVL.

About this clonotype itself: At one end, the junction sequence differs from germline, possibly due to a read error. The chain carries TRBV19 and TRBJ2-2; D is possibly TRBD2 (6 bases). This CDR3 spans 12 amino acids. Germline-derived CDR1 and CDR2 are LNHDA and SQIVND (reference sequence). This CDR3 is CASSIAPGGLFF. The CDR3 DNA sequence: TGTGCCAGTAGTATAGCCCCCGGGGGGCTGTTTTTT.

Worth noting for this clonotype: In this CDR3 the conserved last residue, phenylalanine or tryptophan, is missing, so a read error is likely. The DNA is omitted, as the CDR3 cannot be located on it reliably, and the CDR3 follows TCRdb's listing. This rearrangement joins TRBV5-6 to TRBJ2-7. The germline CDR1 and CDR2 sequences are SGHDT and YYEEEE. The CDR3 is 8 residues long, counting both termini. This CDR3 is CASSLGWS.

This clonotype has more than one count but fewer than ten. The CDR3 coding sequence is TGTGCCAGCAGTTACGGGACTAGCTCCAATGAGCAGTTCTTC. Its protein product is CASSYGTSSNEQFF. The chain joins TRBV6-2 or TRBV6-3 to TRBJ2-1, with 9 bases that match TRBD2. Germline CDR1 reads MNHEY; CDR2 reads SVGEGT. The length of the CDR3 is 14 residues. The V and J ends lost 2 bases and 6 bases, in that order; junction bases with no gene match: 2.